This entry concerns a single T cell receptor (beta chain). No antigen is known for it. These data come from a study of beta chain features in type 1 diabetes. Study-level results: Patients with type 1 diabetes carried fewer insertions and had more deletions at their VDJ junctions.

CD4+ naive, central memory, regulatory and stem cell-like memory subsets were isolated by sorting on CD45RO/CCR7/CD25/CD127/CD95/CD27. Sorted cells reached over 95% purity in every population. The investigators reverse transcribed all of the isolated RNA, so they sequenced expressed TCRB transcripts. The method was immunoSEQ multiplex PCR; TCRdb's version includes in-frame clones alone and lacks a portion of them. In the table there are just over 600,000 clones, around 16% of which are singletons. CDR1 and CDR2 from the germline V gene are SGHRS and YFSETQ. V lost 2 bases, J lost 1 base, and 9 bases lay in between. This CDR3 contains 14 residues.

The source of this sequence is a young man in good health. Source material: naive CD4+ T cells from blood. V usage is TRBV5-1 and J usage is TRBJ1-1; D is possibly TRBD1 (6 bases). CDR3 bases: TGCGCCAGCAGCTTCGGAGGGGGGAACACTGAAGCTTTCTTT. Amino acids: CASSFGGGNTEAFF.